Included here is one T cell receptor beta chain sequence, with context. Its antigen remains unknown. CDR1 and CDR2 (germline): LGHNA, YSLEER. This CDR3 comprises 18 residues. Trimming left V 3 bases short and J 8 bases short, with 25 bases between. These data come from a study of somatic mutations in cytotoxic T cells in rheumatoid arthritis. Study outcomes and limitations: For patients with rheumatoid arthritis, CD8+ clonality went up with age, while healthy controls showed no such change. Clonality of CD8+ T cells, which was compared between rheumatoid arthritis patients and age-matched healthy controls, did not differ significantly.

Profiled with immunoSEQ multiplex PCR; TCRdb holds only in-frame clones, not every one. The sample contains about 29,000 clones, about 88% of which appear only once. Separation of CD4+ and CD8+ cells was performed by positive magnetic bead selection, and purity was verified by flow cytometry. The rearrangement uses TRBV4-3 and TRBJ1-4; the D gene is possibly TRBD1 (5 bases). The receptor's source is an adult with rheumatoid arthritis. Sequencing input: CD8+ T cells sorted from blood. The CDR3 DNA sequence: TGCGCCAGCAGCCAGAAGTGGGGTACAGGAACCCAGGAGGAAAAACTGTTTTTT. Its translation: CASSQKWGTGTQEEKLFF.